The entry that follows covers one T cell receptor beta chain sequence. These data originate in a study of blood T cell repertoires in COVID-19. About the study: Both acute and convalescent COVID-19 samples were obtained from the United States, Italy and Spain.

Under the authors' procedure: Quantification of nucleated cells was approximated via reference gene primer amplification. This table comes from immunoSEQ multiplex PCR, and its TCRdb copy is limited to in-frame clones, with some not included. That table is the source of V, J and clone size, and D and trimming were worked out from the DNA. The sample consists of 75,000 to 100,000 clones, 83% of them appearing once. The CDR3 consists of 18 residues. Trimming took 4 bases from V and 2 from J; bases not matched to a gene: 10. Looked up from germline, CDR1 is MNHEY and CDR2 is SVGEGT. The TCR originated in a woman aged 80 or over with acute or convalescent COVID-19. The sequencing input was peripheral blood. The V and J genes are TRBV6-2 or TRBV6-3 and TRBJ2-7, with TRBD2 identical over 14 bases. The CDR3 loop is CASSSYRRGLAGAYEQYF. The CDR3 region has the DNA TGTGCCAGCAGTTCCTACCGGAGGGGACTAGCGGGGGCCTACGAGCAGTACTTC.